This TCR beta chain was recorded in a study of T-cell reconstitution after alpha-beta-depleted transplantation in children. General observations from the study: Newly generated T cells supplied most T-cell counts and diversity one year post-transplant. Where alpha-beta T cells came from about two months after transplant was reportedly several hundred expanded graft clones. Recipient T cells and thymic progenitors that survived gave rise to the high TCRbeta diversity observed at day 60 in some patients.

The library targeted TCRbeta and was prepared with unique molecular identifiers. TCRdb reanalysed the PCR reads using MiXCR and keeps one entry per CDR3 protein. The data hold roughly 100,000 distinct CDR3 sequences, with about 7.5% observed a single time. V lost 0 bases to trimming and J lost 10 bases, with 13 bases between them. There are 13 residues in the CDR3. In germline, CDR1 is MGHRA, CDR2 YSYEKL. This clonotype was counted only a few times. What it recognizes is unknown. The sample was PBMCs, taken before TCRalphabeta/CD19-depleted stem cell transplant. V usage is TRBV4-1 and J usage is TRBJ2-7; no firm D call. The TCR sequence derives from a boy aged 2 to 9 with acute lymphoblastic leukemia, due to receive a stem cell transplant. CDR3 in DNA: TGCGCCAGCAGCCAAGACGGTGTTGGAGTTCAGTACTTC. Protein sequence: CASSQDGVGVQYF.